The rows below give T cell receptor beta chains drawn from one sample of a study of cytomegalovirus exposure and HLA in healthy donors. Measured with immunoSEQ multiplex PCR; TCRdb has only the in-frame clones, and not every one. The data contain about 140,000 clones, 70% to 90% of them seen just once; the ten biggest clones take up over 1.1%. The sample was PBMCs. The origin of the receptors is a woman aged 25 to 39 in good health and CMV-seronegative. Both conserved end residues are part of each CDR3.

CDR3: CASSPRTDSYEQYF
J: TRBJ2-7
length: 14
V: TRBV6-5

CDR3: CASSLNGGPIGYTF
J: TRBJ1-2
length: 14
V: TRBV5-4

CDR3: CASSLGTSKSTQYF
J: TRBJ2-3
length: 14
V: TRBV7-6

CDR3: CASSRQGNSPLHF
J: TRBJ1-6
length: 13
V: TRBV6-5

CDR3: CASSLYGGQETQYF
J: TRBJ2-5
length: 14
V: TRBV7-7

CDR3: CASGNRGGTDTQYF
J: TRBJ2-3
length: 14
V: TRBV7-3

CDR3: CASSLVLGRETQYF
J: TRBJ2-5
length: 14
V: TRBV11-1

CDR3: CASSPRDNSYEQYF
J: TRBJ2-7
length: 14
V: TRBV18

CDR3: CASSQDRFTDTQYF
J: TRBJ2-3
length: 14
V: TRBV4-3

CDR3: CASMGGGTDTQYF
J: TRBJ2-3
length: 13
V: TRBV2

CDR3: CASSLEAGTYNEQFF
J: TRBJ2-1
length: 15
V: TRBV5-1

CDR3: CASRNRGGKLFF
J: TRBJ1-4
length: 12
V: TRBV7-2

CDR3: CASRSDSEKLFF
J: TRBJ1-4
length: 12
V: TRBV28

CDR3: CASRNTREGAGQPQHF
J: TRBJ1-5
length: 16
V: TRBV19

CDR3: CASSPGQSYGYTF
J: TRBJ1-2
length: 13
V: TRBV2

CDR3: CAISPRDMNTEAFF
J: TRBJ1-1
length: 14
V: TRBV10-3

CDR3: CASSDTAETQYF
J: TRBJ2-5
length: 12
V: TRBV10-1

CDR3: CASSGGTRNTEAFF
J: TRBJ1-1
length: 14
V: TRBV5-1

CDR3: CASIRGGTGWAEQFF
J: TRBJ2-1
length: 15
V: TRBV2

CDR3: CASSPDPSPSGGLEVAKNIQYF
J: TRBJ2-4
length: 22
V: TRBV4-2

CDR3: CASSGTGLVLFNEQFF
J: TRBJ2-1
length: 16
V: TRBV6-1

CDR3: CASSLFPGGASTEAFF
J: TRBJ1-1
length: 16
V: TRBV11-2

CDR3: CASSLTGKGANYGYTF
J: TRBJ1-2
length: 16
V: TRBV28

CDR3: CASSEIPGGSYEQYF
J: TRBJ2-7
length: 15
V: TRBV2

CDR3: CASTIGGGGYTF
J: TRBJ1-2
length: 12
V: TRBV19

CDR3: CASSLNRGGEAFF
J: TRBJ1-1
length: 13
V: TRBV11-2

CDR3: CASSVSITGNSPLHF
J: TRBJ1-6
length: 15
V: TRBV9

CDR3: CASSADARAEAFF
J: TRBJ1-1
length: 13
V: TRBV7-9

CDR3: CATHPKQGRRGEQYF
J: TRBJ2-7
length: 15
V: TRBV10-2

CDR3: CASSGQLTQPQHF
J: TRBJ1-5
length: 13
V: TRBV2

CDR3: CASSYPGGKLFF
J: TRBJ1-4
length: 12
V: TRBV6-5

CDR3: CASSLVGPGNEQYF
J: TRBJ2-7
length: 14
V: TRBV5-1

CDR3: CASSILGTGHYGYTF
J: TRBJ1-2
length: 15
V: TRBV19

CDR3: CASSRRDSNEKLFF
J: TRBJ1-4
length: 14
V: TRBV4-3

CDR3: CASSRQGSYGYTF
J: TRBJ1-2
length: 13
V: TRBV14

CDR3: CASSLAQGAGGNTIYF
J: TRBJ1-3
length: 16
V: TRBV5-4

CDR3: CASSQVSPGEAFF
J: TRBJ1-1
length: 13
V: TRBV23-1

CDR3: CATAGQSAYNEQFF
J: TRBJ2-1
length: 14
V: TRBV6-1

CDR3: CASSKALWTYLWYGYTF
J: TRBJ1-2
length: 17
V: TRBV21-1

CDR3: CASSGQGGIGELFF
J: TRBJ2-2
length: 14
V: TRBV2